A selection of T cell receptor beta chains follows, all from one sample in a study of blood T cell repertoires in COVID-19. Libraries were prepared by immunoSEQ multiplex PCR; TCRdb keeps only in-frame clonotypes and omits some of them. This sample has approximately 60,000 clones, with approximately 89% found just once. Sequenced material: peripheral blood. The source of these receptors is a man in his sixties with active or convalescent COVID-19. The CDR3 runs from the conserved cysteine through the conserved F or W. The D gene is left open where the match is weak. Where a row states a size, it is once, few, many or the class of an expanded clone; other rows omit it.

J gene | clone size | V gene | D gene | CDR3 DNA | CDR3 protein
TRBJ2-1 | - | TRBV11-3 | TRBD2 | TGTGCCAGCAGCTTAGCGATCGGGACTAGCGGAAACAATGAGCAGTTCTTC | CASSLAIGTSGNNEQFF
TRBJ2-7 | - | TRBV10-3 | TRBD2 | TGTGCCATCAGGGGGACAACTAGCGGGAGCACCTACGAGCAGTACTTC | CAIRGTTSGSTYEQYF
TRBJ2-1 | - | TRBV30 | - | TGTGCCTACGCAGACAGTCCAATCAATGAGCAGTTCTTC | CAYADSPINEQFF
TRBJ2-7 | - | TRBV5-6 | - | TGTGCCAGCAGCTGGCCCCCTAACGGGGGAGGCGAGCAGTACTTC | CASSWPPNGGGEQYF
TRBJ1-4 | - | TRBV5-1 | - | TGCGCCAGCAGCTTGGAAGGCGACAGATGGAATGAAAAACTGTTTTTT | CASSLEGDRWNEKLFF
TRBJ1-4 | few | TRBV2 | TRBD1 | TGTGCCAGCAGAAGGGACAGGGGATGGGAAAAACTGTTTTTT | CASRRDRGWEKLFF
TRBJ2-1 | once | TRBV2 | - | TGTGCCAGCAGTGAAGCGGGTCGGCAGGGTGGGCATGAGCAGTTCTTC | CASSEAGRQGGHEQFF
TRBJ2-2 | - | TRBV7-6 | TRBD2 | TGTGCCAGCAGCCCCCCCGGGACTAGCGGGAGTGATCGGCCCGGGGAGCTGTTTTTT | CASSPPGTSGSDRPGELFF
TRBJ2-7 | - | TRBV12-3/TRBV12-4 | - | TGTGCCAGCAGGGCCAGGGGAGGGTACGAGCAGTACTTC | CASRARGGYEQYF
TRBJ2-1 | - | TRBV9 | TRBD2 | TGTGCCAGCAGCTCAGTTGGCGGGAGGGCCTTAAGTGAGCAGTTCTTC | CASSSVGGRALSEQFF
TRBJ1-5 | - | TRBV18 | TRBD1 | TGTGCCAGCTCACCCGACAGGGATCAGCCCCAGCATTTT | CASSPDRDQPQHF
TRBJ2-7 | - | TRBV10-2 | TRBD2 | TGCGCCAGCAGTGAGGGCCATGGGGGGGGGCAGTACTTC | CASSEGHGGGQYF
TRBJ1-3 | few | TRBV4-1 | TRBD1 | TGCGCCAGCAGCCAAGAGTGGGACAGGGGCTTTGGAAACACCATATATTTT | CASSQEWDRGFGNTIYF
TRBJ2-7 | - | TRBV5-1 | TRBD1 | TGCGCCAGCAGCAAGCGAAGACAGGGTTCGGTGAACGAGCAGTACTTC | CASSKRRQGSVNEQYF
TRBJ1-5 | - | TRBV19 | TRBD1 | TGTGCCAGTAGTCTTCGACAGGGGGGGAATAGCAATCAGCCCCAGCATTTT | CASSLRQGGNSNQPQHF
TRBJ2-2 | - | TRBV7-3 | - | TGTGCCAGCCACAGGGGGGGTACCGGGGAGCTGTTTTTT | CASHRGGTGELFF
TRBJ2-3 | - | TRBV5-1 | TRBD2 | TGCGCCAGCAGCTTTACCGGGACTAGGCAGTTTGGTACGCAGTATTTT | CASSFTGTRQFGTQYF
TRBJ1-2 | - | TRBV18 | - | TGTGCCAGCTCACCTTCGACAGGTAGCGACTATGGCTACACCTTC | CASSPSTGSDYGYTF
TRBJ1-1 | once | TRBV5-1 | - | TGCGCCAGCAGCTTGGACACCTACAGGACCCTGAACACTGAAGCTTTCTTT | CASSLDTYRTLNTEAFF
TRBJ2-6 | - | TRBV7-8 | - | TGTGCCAGCAGCTTTCGATCCGGCGGGGCTGGGGCCAACGTCCTGACTTTC | CASSFRSGGAGANVLTF
TRBJ2-3 | - | TRBV5-1 | TRBD2 | TGCGCCAGCAGCTCGGGACTAGCGGGGGGAGCAGATACGCAGTATTTT | CASSSGLAGGADTQYF
TRBJ2-2 | - | TRBV25-1 | - | TGTGCCAGCGCTACAGAGACGAACACCGGGGAGCTGTTTTTT | CASATETNTGELFF
TRBJ2-2 | few | TRBV14 | - | TGTGCCAGCAGCCAGGAGGACGCCGGGGAGCTGTTTTTT | CASSQEDAGELFF
TRBJ2-5 | - | TRBV5-5 | TRBD1 | TGTGCCAGCAGCTTAACACCCCAAGACAGGGGGCTAAGAGAGACCCAGTACTTC | CASSLTPQDRGLRETQYF
TRBJ2-5 | once | TRBV9 | - | TGTGCCAGCACGTTGGGGGCGGGAGTAGAGACCCAGTACTTC | CASTLGAGVETQYF